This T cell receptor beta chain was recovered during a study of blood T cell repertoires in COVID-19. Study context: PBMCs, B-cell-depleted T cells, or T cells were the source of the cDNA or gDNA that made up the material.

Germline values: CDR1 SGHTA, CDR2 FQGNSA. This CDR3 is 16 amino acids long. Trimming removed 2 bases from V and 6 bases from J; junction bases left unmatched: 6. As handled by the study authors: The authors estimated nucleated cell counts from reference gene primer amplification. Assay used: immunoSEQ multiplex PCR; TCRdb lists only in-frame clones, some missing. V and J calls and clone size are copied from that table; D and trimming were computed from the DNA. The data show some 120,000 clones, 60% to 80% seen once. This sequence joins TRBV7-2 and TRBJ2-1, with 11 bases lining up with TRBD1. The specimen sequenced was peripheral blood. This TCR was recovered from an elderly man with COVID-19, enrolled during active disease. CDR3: CASSLTRDRGSNEQFF. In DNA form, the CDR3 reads TGTGCCAGCAGCTTAACTCGGGACAGGGGGTCCAATGAGCAGTTCTTC.